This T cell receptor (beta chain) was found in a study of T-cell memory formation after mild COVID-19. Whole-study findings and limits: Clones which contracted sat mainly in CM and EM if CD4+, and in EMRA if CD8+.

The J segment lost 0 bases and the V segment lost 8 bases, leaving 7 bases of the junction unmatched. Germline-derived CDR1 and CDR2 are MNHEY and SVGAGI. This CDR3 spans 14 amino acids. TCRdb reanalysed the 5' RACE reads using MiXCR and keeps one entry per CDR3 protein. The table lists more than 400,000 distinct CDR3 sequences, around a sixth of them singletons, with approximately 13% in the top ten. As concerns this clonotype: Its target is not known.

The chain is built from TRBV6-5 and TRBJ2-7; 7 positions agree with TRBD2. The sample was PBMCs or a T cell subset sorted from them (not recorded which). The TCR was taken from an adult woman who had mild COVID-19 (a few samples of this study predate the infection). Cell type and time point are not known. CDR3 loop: CASRGSGISYEQYF. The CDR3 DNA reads TGTGCCAGCCGGGGGAGCGGGATCTCCTACGAGCAGTACTTC.